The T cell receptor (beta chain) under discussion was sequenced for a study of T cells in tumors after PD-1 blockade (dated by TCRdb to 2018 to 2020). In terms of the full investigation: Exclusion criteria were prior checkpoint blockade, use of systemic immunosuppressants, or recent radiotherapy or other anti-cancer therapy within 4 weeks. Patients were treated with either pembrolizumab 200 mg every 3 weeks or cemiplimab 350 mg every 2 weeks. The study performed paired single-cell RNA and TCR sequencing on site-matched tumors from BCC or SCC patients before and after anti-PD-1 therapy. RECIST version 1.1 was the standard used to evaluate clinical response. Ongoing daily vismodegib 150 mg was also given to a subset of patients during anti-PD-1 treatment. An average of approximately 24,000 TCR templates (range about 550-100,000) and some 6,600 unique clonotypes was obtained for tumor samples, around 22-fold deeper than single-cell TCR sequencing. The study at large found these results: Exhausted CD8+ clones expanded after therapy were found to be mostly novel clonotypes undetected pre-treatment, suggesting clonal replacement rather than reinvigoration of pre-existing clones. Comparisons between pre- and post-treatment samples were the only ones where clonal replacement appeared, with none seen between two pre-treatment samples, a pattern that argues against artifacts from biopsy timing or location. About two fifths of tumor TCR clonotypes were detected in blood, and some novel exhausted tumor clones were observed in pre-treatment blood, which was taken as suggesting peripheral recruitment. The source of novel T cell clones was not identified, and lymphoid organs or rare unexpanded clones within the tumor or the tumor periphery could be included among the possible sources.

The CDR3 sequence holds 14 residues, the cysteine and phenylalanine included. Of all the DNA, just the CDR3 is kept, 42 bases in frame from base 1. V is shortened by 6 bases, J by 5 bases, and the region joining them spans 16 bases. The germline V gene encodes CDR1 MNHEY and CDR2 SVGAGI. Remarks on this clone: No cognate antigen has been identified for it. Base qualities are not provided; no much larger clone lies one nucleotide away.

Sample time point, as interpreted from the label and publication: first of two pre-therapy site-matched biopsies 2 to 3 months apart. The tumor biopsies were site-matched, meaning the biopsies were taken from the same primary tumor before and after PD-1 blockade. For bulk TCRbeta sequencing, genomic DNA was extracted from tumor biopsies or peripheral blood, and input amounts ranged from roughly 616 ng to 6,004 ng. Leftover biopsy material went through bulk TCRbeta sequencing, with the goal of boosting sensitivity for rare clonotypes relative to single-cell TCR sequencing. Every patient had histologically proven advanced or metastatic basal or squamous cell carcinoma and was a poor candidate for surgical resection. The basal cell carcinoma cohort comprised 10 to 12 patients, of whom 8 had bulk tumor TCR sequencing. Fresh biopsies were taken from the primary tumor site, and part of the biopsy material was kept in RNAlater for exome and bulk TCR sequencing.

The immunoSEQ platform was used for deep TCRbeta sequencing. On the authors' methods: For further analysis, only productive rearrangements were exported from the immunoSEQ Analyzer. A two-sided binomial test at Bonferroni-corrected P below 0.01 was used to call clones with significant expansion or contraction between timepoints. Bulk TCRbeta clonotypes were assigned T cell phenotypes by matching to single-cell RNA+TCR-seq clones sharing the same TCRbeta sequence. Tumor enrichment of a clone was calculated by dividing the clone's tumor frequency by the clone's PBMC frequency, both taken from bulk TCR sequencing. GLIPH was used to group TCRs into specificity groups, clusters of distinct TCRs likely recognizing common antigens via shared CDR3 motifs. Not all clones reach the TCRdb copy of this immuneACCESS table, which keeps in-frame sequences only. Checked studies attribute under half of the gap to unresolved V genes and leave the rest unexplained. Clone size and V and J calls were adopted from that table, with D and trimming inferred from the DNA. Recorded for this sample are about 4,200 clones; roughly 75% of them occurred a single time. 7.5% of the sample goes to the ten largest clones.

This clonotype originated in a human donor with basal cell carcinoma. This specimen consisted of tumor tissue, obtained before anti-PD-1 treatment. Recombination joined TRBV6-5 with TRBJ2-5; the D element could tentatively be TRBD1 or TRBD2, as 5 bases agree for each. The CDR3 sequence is CASRNGALGETQYF. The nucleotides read TGTGCCAGCAGGAACGGGGCCCTAGGTGAGACCCAGTACTTC.